The 20 T cell receptor beta chains below were found in one sample sequenced in a study of blood T cell repertoires in COVID-19 (dated by TCRdb to between 2020 and 2021). The protocol used for the library was the immunoSEQ multiplex PCR assay. The source is immuneACCESS, and TCRdb retained only in-frame sequences with V and J called. Part of the clones is not carried over; for the studies checked, unresolved V genes explain less than half of this, and the remainder is unexplained. The sample records 250,000 to 300,000 clones, about 90% of which are singletons. The ten largest clones add up to about 2.2% of the sample. The sample taken for sequencing was peripheral blood. These receptors were obtained from a woman in her forties or fifties who had recovered from COVID-19.

The chain is built from TRBV29-1 and TRBJ2-7; 11 bases are a match to TRBD1. This CDR3 has 12 residues. Per germline, CDR1 SQVTM and CDR2 ANQGSEA. Trimming took 7 bases from V and 7 from J; bases not matched to a gene: 6. The CDR3 loop is CSADRGRGEQYF. For the CDR3, the DNA is TGCAGCGCGGACAGGGGGCGGGGGGAGCAGTACTTC.

In regard to this clone: A junction end diverges from the germline sequence, so it may reflect a read error. The gene calls are TRBV7-7 and TRBJ1-3; no clear D gene. Germline CDR1 SSHAT, CDR2 FNYEAQ (reference sequence). The CDR3 sequence is 17 residues long. In DNA form, the CDR3 reads TGTGCTAGCAGCGCCGCCTCCCTGTCCCGGTCTGGAAACACCATATATTTT. Protein: CASSAASLSRSGNTIYF.

Turning to this clone: An end of the junction differs from the germline gene, which may be a read error. V gene TRBV10-3 combines with J gene TRBJ2-1, with 12 nucleotides matching TRBD1. Per the germline V gene, CDR1 is ENHRY and CDR2 is SYGVKD. The CDR3 extends over 15 amino acids. The CDR3 nucleotides are TGTGCCGCCAGGGGGACAGGGGGCTCCAACAATGAGCAGTTCTTC. Protein product: CAARGTGGSNNEQFF.

The rearrangement links TRBV5-4 to TRBJ2-5; TRBD1 matches 7 bases. Losses at the gene ends were 3 bases for V and 1 base for J; bases not matched to a gene: 6. Per the germline V gene, CDR1 is SGHNT and CDR2 is YYREEE (reference sequence). There are 15 residues in the CDR3. The DNA of the CDR3 is TGTGCCAGCAGCTCTAGACAGGGTCGCCAAGAGACCCAGTACTTC. As protein: CASSSRQGRQETQYF.

This rearrangement joins TRBV24-1 to TRBJ2-2; 8 nucleotides line up with TRBD2. The CDR3 is 16 amino acids. The V gene's germline CDR1 is KGHDR and CDR2 SFDVKD. V shed 7 bases and J 2 bases; nucleotides not matched to a gene: 8. The CDR3 region has the DNA TGTGCCACCAGCACCGGGACTAGATTAAACACCGGGGAGCTGTTTTTT. Amino acid sequence: CATSTGTRLNTGELFF.

The chain uses TRBV5-1 and TRBJ2-3; a possible D gene is TRBD2 (6 bases). Trimming removed 2 bases at V and 4 bases at J, with 14 bases between. Germline V gives CDR1 SGHRS, CDR2 YFSETQ. This CDR3 is built from 15 residues. Here the CDR3 reads CASSFSGFQADTQYF. CDR3 coding DNA: TGCGCCAGCAGCTTCAGCGGGTTTCAGGCAGATACGCAGTATTTT.

V usage is TRBV25-1 and J usage is TRBJ1-2; no clear D. Germline lookup yields CDR1 MGHDK and CDR2 SYGVNS. CDR3 size: 13 residues. V gave up 6 bases and J gave up 8 bases, with 16 bases separating them. This CDR3 reads CASSLPGAGGYTF. The CDR3 DNA is TGTGCCAGCAGCCTACCGGGAGCCGGGGGCTACACCTTC.

The chain employs TRBV4-1 and TRBJ1-3; the D gene is possibly TRBD1 (5 bases). Trimming took off 6 bases at V and 0 bases at J, with 15 bases between the two ends. CDR3 length: 16 amino acids. Germline CDR1 is MGHRA and CDR2 is YSYEKL. CDR3 loop: CASSRLGPFSGNTIYF. CDR3 coding DNA: TGCGCCAGCAGTAGACTGGGGCCCTTCTCTGGAAACACCATATATTTT.

V and J are TRBV19 and TRBJ2-6; 8 bases are a match to TRBD1. Germline V gene lookup returns CDR1 LNHDA and CDR2 SQIVND (reference sequence). The CDR3 extends over 18 amino acids. With 4 bases clipped from V and 2 bases from J, the junction kept 10 bases outside the gene matches. The CDR3, as DNA: TGTGCCAGTAGTAAACAGGGGGTTTCTAAGGCTGGGGCCAACGTCCTGACTTTC. Translated: CASSKQGVSKAGANVLTF.

The chain recombines TRBV9 with TRBJ1-4; possibly TRBD1 for D (6 bases). The length of the CDR3 is 12 residues. Germline CDR1 is SGDLS and CDR2 is YYNGEE. The V end was cut by 0 bases, the J end by 11 bases, with 8 bases between. CDR3 DNA sequence: TGTGCCAGCAGCGTAGACAGGGAGAAACTGTTTTTT. It encodes CASSVDREKLFF.

The table lists this clone with a count of one. This chain links TRBV9 with TRBJ2-2; 10 bases are shared with TRBD2. J was trimmed by 7 bases and V by 0 bases; bases with no gene match: 6. CDR1 is SGDLS and CDR2 is YYNGEE in the germline V gene. The CDR3 spans 16 residues. The CDR3 bases are TGTGCCAGCAGCGTAGTAACTAGCGGGAAGGACGGGGAGCTGTTTTTT. Its protein is CASSVVTSGKDGELFF. The whole variable domain, filled in from reference TRBV9 and TRBJ2-2, reads DSGVTQTPKHLITATGQRVTLRCSPRSGDLSVYWYQQSLDQGLQFLIQYYNGEERAKGNILERFSAQQFPDLHSELNLSSLELGDSALYFCASSVVTSGKDGELFFGEGSRLTVL.

This sequence joins TRBV6-2 or TRBV6-3 and TRBJ2-1, with 10 bases matching TRBD2. CDR3 length: 15 amino acids. Per germline, CDR1 MNHEY and CDR2 SVGEGT. J was trimmed by 4 bases and V by 5 bases; bases with no gene match: 5. CDR3 amino acids: CASSTGTSVYNEQFF. In nucleotides, the CDR3 is TGTGCCAGCAGTACCGGGACTAGCGTTTACAATGAGCAGTTCTTC.

This chain links TRBV7-2 with TRBJ1-1; D unclear. Trimming took 2 bases from V and 1 from J, leaving 14 bases between them. In germline, CDR1 is SGHTA, CDR2 FQGNSA. The CDR3 covers 16 residues. Here the CDR3 DNA reads TGTGCCAGCAGCTTACGGTGGGAGTCCCCGAACACTGAAGCTTTCTTT. Encoded protein: CASSLRWESPNTEAFF.

The J gene is TRBJ2-6, the V gene TRBV15; TRBD1 agrees at 7 bases. The germline CDR1 and CDR2 sequences are LNHNV and YYDKDF (reference sequence). This CDR3 has 16 residues. Trimming at V came to 0 bases and at J to 4 bases, leaving 3 bases not matched to a gene. The CDR3 nucleotides read TGTGCCACCAGCAGAGACAGGGGGTACGGGGCCAACGTCCTGACTTTC. It translates to CATSRDRGYGANVLTF.

The chain combines TRBV5-1 with TRBJ2-1, with 11 bases lining up with TRBD2. The CDR3 spans 15 residues. V gave up 9 bases and J gave up 9 bases; unmatched junction bases: 14. The germline V gene encodes CDR1 SGHRS and CDR2 YFSETQ. The CDR3 here is CATRPGLAEPSEQFF. The CDR3, as DNA: TGCGCCACCCGCCCGGGACTAGCGGAACCGAGTGAGCAGTTCTTC.

V is TRBV7-8 and J is TRBJ1-2; D is unresolved. CDR3 length: 14 amino acids. Trimming pared 5 bases from V and 5 bases from J, leaving 15 bases between. Germline-derived CDR1 and CDR2 are SGHVS and FQNEAQ. This chain's CDR3 is CASSLTLSQYGYTF. In DNA form, the CDR3 reads TGTGCCAGCAGCCTGACTCTTAGTCAATATGGCTACACCTTC.

The rearrangement joins TRBV5-4 to TRBJ1-1, with no clear D. Per germline, CDR1 SGHNT and CDR2 YYREEE (reference sequence). Between the trimmed V and J ends, which lost 2 bases and 6 bases, there was a span of 8 bases. The CDR3 is 12 residues long. CDR3 protein: CASSFRQSEAFF. In DNA, the CDR3 is TGTGCCAGCAGCTTCAGGCAATCTGAAGCTTTCTTT.

The gene calls are TRBV6-2 or TRBV6-3 and TRBJ1-1; D uncertain. Per the germline V gene, CDR1 is MNHEY and CDR2 is SVGEGT. V dropped 4 bases and J dropped 10 bases, with 13 bases sitting between them. The CDR3 length is 12 residues. The CDR3 bases are TGTGCCAGCAGTTCCTCTCTAGGAAGAGCTTTCTTT. Its protein is CASSSSLGRAFF.

This chain's CDR3 is CASSGRDRGDTEAFF. CDR3 bases: TGTGCCAGCAGCGGAAGGGACAGGGGTGACACTGAAGCTTTCTTT. This chain uses TRBV5-4 with TRBJ1-1; 10 nucleotides align to TRBD1. V lost 4 bases to trimming and J lost 3 bases; unmatched junction nucleotides: 6. CDR1 SGHNT and CDR2 YYREEE come from the germline V gene (reference sequence). CDR3 length: 15 amino acids.

The chain carries TRBV5-4 and TRBJ2-3, with D possibly TRBD2 on 5 matching bases. Trimming took 5 bases from V and 6 from J, leaving 13 bases between them. CDR1 and CDR2 from the germline V gene are SGHNT and YYREEE (reference sequence). The CDR3 totals 13 residues. CDR3 loop: CASSSTERDTQYF. CDR3 sequence (DNA): TGTGCCAGCAGTTCCACCGAGCGGGATACGCAGTATTTT.